This T cell receptor (beta chain) derives from a study of blood T cell repertoires in COVID-19 (dated by TCRdb to 2020 to 2022). Background for the entire study: The collaborator samples originated in the United States, Italy and Spain and spanned the acute and convalescent phases of COVID-19. The material from the prospective study consisted of cDNA or gDNA derived from T cells, B-cell-depleted T cells, or PBMCs. Deeply sampled blood TCRbeta repertoires from subjects exposed to, actively infected with, or recovered from COVID-19 were included in the dataset. The repertoires were released in a freely available public database meant as a resource for research on the immune response to SARS-CoV-2. Samples came from the ongoing ImmuneRACE study (first 160 participants) plus 1,254 subjects from 6 global collaborators. The sample metadata nearly always contained a de-identified subject ID, COVID-19 status, age in years and sex. Where available, HLA class I and class II types were taken from metadata supplied by the sample provider and were not determined by assay-based typing. On the study overall, not on this receptor specifically: How much clinical and demographic metadata was included differed by source and by participant, and the metadata was provided uncurated.

TCRbeta CDR3 regions were amplified from genomic DNA by means of the immunoSEQ Assay, a bias-controlled multiplex PCR. Under the source paper's analysis protocol: Nucleated cell counts per sample were estimated from amplification of reference gene primers within the assay. Sequence reads were collapsed and filtered to measure the absolute abundance of every unique TCRbeta CDR3 rearrangement. For each sample, productive Simpson clonality was calculated as the square root of Simpson's diversity index over productive rearrangements. This immuneACCESS table, as held by TCRdb, lists in-frame sequences with V and J called but not all clones. Of the missing ones, under half trace to an unresolved V gene in checked studies; the others have no known cause. V and J calls and clone size are those listed in that table; D and trimming were worked out from the DNA. This sample is represented by approximately 300,000 clones; roughly 90% of them were singletons. The ten most abundant clones make up nearly 6.5% of the sample.

Samples from volunteer blood donors who had recovered from COVID-19 were contributed by a second Seattle source. Collaborating institutions collected whole blood in K2EDTA tubes following their own protocols. For TCRbeta analysis, collaborators shipped samples as frozen whole blood, isolated PBMCs, or DNA extracted from either of those sample types. V and J are trimmed by 5 bases and 5 bases, and the gene matches miss 13 bases of the junction. The CDR3 goes from the cysteine to the phenylalanine over 16 residues. Only the CDR3 part of the read is kept: 48 bases, read in frame from the first base. Based on the germline V gene, the CDR1 and CDR2 sequences are LGHNA and YSLEER. With regard to this clone: Its binding antigen is unknown. The record has no base qualities; no much larger clone is one base away.

This sequence originates from a man younger than 35 who had recovered from COVID-19. The V and J genes are TRBV4-3 and TRBJ2-5, with 8 bases in between that match TRBD2. Sequencing was done on a sample of peripheral blood. The CDR3 has the sequence CASSSGNGGAGETQYF. In nucleotides, the sequence is TGCGCCAGCAGCTCCGGGAACGGGGGGGCCGGGGAGACCCAGTACTTC.